The rows below give T cell receptor beta chains drawn from one sample of a study of shared clonotypes between healthy human individuals. Assay used: immunoSEQ multiplex PCR; TCRdb lists only in-frame clones, some missing. The table lists approximately 2.4 million clones, approximately 94% of them singletons. Sequenced material: naive CD4+ T cells sorted from blood. These receptors were collected from a man in his late teens or twenties in good health. The CDR3 runs from the conserved cysteine through the conserved F or W. A D gene is named only where the DNA matches it firmly. Expanded clones get a size class; other rows say once, few or many, or leave the size out.

cdr3_length | j_call | v_call | d_call | clone_size | cdr3_nt | cdr3_aa
13 | TRBJ1-2 | TRBV12-5 | . | . | TGTGCTAGCCAAGCGCCACTAGGCTATGGCTACACCTTC | CASQAPLGYGYTF
16 | TRBJ2-2 | TRBV5-4 | . | . | TGTGCCAGCAGCTATCGCAGGGGAGGGAACACCGGGGAGCTGTTTTTT | CASSYRRGGNTGELFF
13 | TRBJ2-7 | TRBV7-2 | TRBD1 | once | TGTGCCAGCAGCCCACGGGACAGGGGAGAGCAGTACTTC | CASSPRDRGEQYF
15 | TRBJ2-3 | TRBV6-5 | TRBD2 | . | TGTGCCAGCAGACGGACTAGCAGAGGTGCAGATACGCAGTATTTT | CASRRTSRGADTQYF
14 | TRBJ2-5 | TRBV28 | TRBD1 | . | TGTGCCAGCAGTCCGGGGACAGGCTTGAAGACCCAGTACTTC | CASSPGTGLKTQYF
12 | TRBJ2-5 | TRBV2 | TRBD2 | . | TGTGCAGGCGGGAGGTCGGTAGAGACCCAGTACTTC | CAGGRSVETQYF
14 | TRBJ1-2 | TRBV5-1 | . | . | TGCGCCAGCAGCTCCCTCGGGACACCGAATGGCTACACCTTC | CASSSLGTPNGYTF
13 | TRBJ2-1 | TRBV7-3 | . | . | TGTGCCAGCAGCTTATCTAGGCCAAATGAGCAGTTCTTC | CASSLSRPNEQFF
15 | TRBJ2-1 | TRBV7-2 | . | . | TGTGCCAGCAGCTCATCGGGACAGCCTAGCGATGAGCAGTTCTTC | CASSSSGQPSDEQFF
14 | TRBJ2-2 | TRBV6-5 | TRBD2 | . | TGTGCCACCCGGAGGGGAGGGAGCACCGGGGAGCTGTTTTTT | CATRRGGSTGELFF
15 | TRBJ2-7 | TRBV7-9 | . | . | TGTGCCATCAGCGAAATCGGGGATGGTCAGTACGAGCAGTACTTC | CAISEIGDGQYEQYF
16 | TRBJ2-2 | TRBV5-5 | . | once | TGTGCCAGCAGCTTGAGACAGATTATGAACACCGGGGAGCTGTTTTTT | CASSLRQIMNTGELFF
15 | TRBJ1-2 | TRBV5-1 | . | . | TGCGCCAGCAGCTTGGAGAACCGGTTGGACTATGGCTACACCTTC | CASSLENRLDYGYTF
12 | TRBJ2-3 | TRBV6-1 | . | few | TGTGCCAGCAGTGGTGATAGCGATACGCAGTATTTT | CASSGDSDTQYF
15 | TRBJ2-1 | TRBV5-4 | . | . | TGTGCCAGCAGCCACGACAGGCCCTCCTACAATGAGCAGTTCTTC | CASSHDRPSYNEQFF
17 | TRBJ1-2 | TRBV6-4 | TRBD1 | . | TGTGCCAGCAGTGAACAGGGGGAGTCCCAAGACTACTATGGCTACACCTTC | CASSEQGESQDYYGYTF
16 | TRBJ2-1 | TRBV5-1 | . | . | TGCGCCAGCACCTTTCCGAGGCAAGCGGGTTACAATGAGCAGTTCTTC | CASTFPRQAGYNEQFF
14 | TRBJ1-5 | TRBV27 | . | . | TGTGCCAGCAGTTTAACATTGGGGAGGCAGCCCCAGCATTTT | CASSLTLGRQPQHF
15 | TRBJ2-1 | TRBV27 | . | . | TGTGCCAGCAGCCTTGGGGATTGGGCGGGTAATGAGCAGTTCTTC | CASSLGDWAGNEQFF
12 | TRBJ1-2 | TRBV5-6 | . | . | TGTGCCAGCAGCGCCGGGGCCTATGGCTACACCTTC | CASSAGAYGYTF
15 | TRBJ1-3 | TRBV5-1 | . | . | TGCGCCAGCAGACCGAACCAGGGGACTGGAAACACCATATATTTT | CASRPNQGTGNTIYF
16 | TRBJ2-2 | TRBV7-9 | TRBD1 | . | TGTGCCAGCAGCCAAAAGGGACAGGGACCCACCGGGGAGCTGTTTTTT | CASSQKGQGPTGELFF
13 | TRBJ2-5 | TRBV30 | . | . | TGTGCCTGGAATCGGGGGGCTCAAGAGACCCAGTACTTC | CAWNRGAQETQYF
16 | TRBJ1-2 | TRBV4-1 | TRBD1 | . | TGCGCCAGCAGGTGGACAGGGGGCGAAGCAGCGTATGGCTACACCTTC | CASRWTGGEAAYGYTF
15 | TRBJ1-3 | TRBV2 | TRBD1 | . | TGTGCCAGCAGTCTAAGGGGGCAAAGGGGAAACACCATATATTTT | CASSLRGQRGNTIYF
13 | TRBJ1-5 | TRBV30 | . | . | TGTGCCTGGAGAGCGGATAGCAATCAGCCCCAGCATTTT | CAWRADSNQPQHF
16 | TRBJ1-5 | TRBV4-1 | . | . | TGCGCCAGCAGCCGTGGCGAAGCGGTTAGCAATCAGCCCCAGCATTTT | CASSRGEAVSNQPQHF
19 | TRBJ2-5 | TRBV27 | TRBD2 | . | TGTGCCAGCAGTTCTCTAACCTGGACTAGCGGGATAAGTGGAGAGACCCAGTACTTC | CASSSLTWTSGISGETQYF
14 | TRBJ2-7 | TRBV10-2 | . | . | TGCGCCAGCAGGCCGGACCCTTCCTCCTACGAGCAGTACTTC | CASRPDPSSYEQYF
15 | TRBJ2-2 | TRBV10-3 | TRBD2 | . | TGTGCCATCAGTGAGACTAGCGCGAACACCGGGGAGCTGTTTTTT | CAISETSANTGELFF
11 | TRBJ2-7 | TRBV20-1 | . | . | TGCAGTGCGTTAGGGGGTTACGAGCAGTACTTC | CSALGGYEQYF
13 | TRBJ2-5 | TRBV18 | . | . | TGTGCCAGCTCACCCGGAGGGGCCGAGACCCAGTACTTC | CASSPGGAETQYF
11 | TRBJ1-1 | TRBV6-1 | . | . | TGTGCCAGCAAGGAGAACACTGAAGCTTTCTTT | CASKENTEAFF
13 | TRBJ1-1 | TRBV2 | . | . | TGTGCCAGCAGGAAGGGACGGAACACTGAAGCTTTCTTT | CASRKGRNTEAFF
17 | TRBJ2-1 | TRBV5-4 | TRBD2 | . | TGTGCCAGCAGCAACCCGACTAGCGGGAGAGCCACACGGGAGCAGTTCTTC | CASSNPTSGRATREQFF
17 | TRBJ2-7 | TRBV11-2 | TRBD1 | . | TGTGCCAGCAGCTTAATCCAGCGGACAGGGGGAACCTACGAGCAGTACTTC | CASSLIQRTGGTYEQYF
14 | TRBJ2-5 | TRBV6-5 | . | . | TGTGCCAGCAGTAGATCAGGAATCCAAGAGACCCAGTACTTC | CASSRSGIQETQYF
20 | TRBJ2-3 | TRBV7-7 | . | . | TGTGCTAGCAGCCGGGCAGTCTCTGGGAGGCCGCAAGGGAGCACAGATACGCAGTATTTT | CASSRAVSGRPQGSTDTQYF
13 | TRBJ2-5 | TRBV6-6 | . | . | TGTGCCAGCAGTTACCGGGTGGGAGAGACCCAGTACTTC | CASSYRVGETQYF
15 | TRBJ1-6 | TRBV7-6 | . | . | TGTGCCAGCAGCTCCGGACAGTTTAATAATTCACCCCTCCACTTT | CASSSGQFNNSPLHF
14 | TRBJ2-3 | TRBV5-1 | TRBD1 | . | TGCGCCAGCAGCATACAGGGGGCAGAAGATACGCAGTATTTT | CASSIQGAEDTQYF
15 | TRBJ1-2 | TRBV10-3 | . | . | TGTGCCATCAGTGGGCAGGGGATTACTAACTATGGCTACACCTTC | CAISGQGITNYGYTF
13 | TRBJ2-5 | TRBV7-2 | . | . | TGTGCCAGCAGCACCCGGGGGTGGGAGACCCAGTACTTC | CASSTRGWETQYF
15 | TRBJ2-3 | TRBV29-1 | . | . | TGCAGCGTCCTCCGGGACGCCCGACACACAGATACGCAGTATTTT | CSVLRDARHTDTQYF